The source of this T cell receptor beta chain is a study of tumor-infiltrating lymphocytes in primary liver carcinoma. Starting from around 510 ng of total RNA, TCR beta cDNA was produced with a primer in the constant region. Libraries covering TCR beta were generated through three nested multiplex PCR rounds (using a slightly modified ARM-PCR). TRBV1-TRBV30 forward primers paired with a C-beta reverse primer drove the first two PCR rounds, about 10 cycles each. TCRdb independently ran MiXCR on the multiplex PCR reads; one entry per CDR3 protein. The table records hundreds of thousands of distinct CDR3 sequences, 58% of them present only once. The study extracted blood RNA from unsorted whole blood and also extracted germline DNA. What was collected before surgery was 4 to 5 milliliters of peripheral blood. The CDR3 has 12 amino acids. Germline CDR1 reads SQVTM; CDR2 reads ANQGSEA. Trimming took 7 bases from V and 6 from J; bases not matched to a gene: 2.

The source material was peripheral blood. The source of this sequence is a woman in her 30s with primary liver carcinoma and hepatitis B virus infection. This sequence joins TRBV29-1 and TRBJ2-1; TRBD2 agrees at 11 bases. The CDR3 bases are TGCAGCGGTAGCGGGAGGGCCAATGAGCAGTTCTTC. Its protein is CSGSGRANEQFF.